This T cell receptor beta chain was retrieved from a study of follicular helper T cells after annual influenza vaccination. Background on the study: Across the 2013-2014, 2014-2015 and 2015-2016 vaccination seasons, some subjects were resampled.

Time point reported: 2014-2015 season, pre-vaccination. No donor had influenza vaccine in the prior 6 months; all lived in the community. Non-naive CD4+CXCR5+PD-1+ cTfh were sorted into ICOS+CD38+ and ICOS-CD38- fractions. Germline V CDR1 and CDR2: MGHDK, SYGVNS. V was clipped by 1 base and J by 6 bases, with 13 bases between them. The length of the CDR3 is 15 residues. Data came from immunoSEQ multiplex PCR; TCRdb stores just in-frame clones and leaves some out. The sample includes about 27,000 clones, about 82% of them seen just once. The specimen was CXCR5+ CD38- circulating T follicular helper cells from blood, collected on the day of influenza vaccination. Regarding subset: circulating Tfh, non-naive CD4+CXCR5+PD-1+ (ICOS+CD38+ or ICOS-CD38-). The chain joins TRBV25-1 to TRBJ2-1; D gene unclear. This clonotype was sampled from an adult who received the influenza vaccine. The CDR3 spells CASSESVGHFNEQFF. Here the CDR3 DNA reads TGTGCCAGCAGTGAATCGGTGGGCCATTTCAATGAGCAGTTCTTC.